These T cell receptor beta chains were read from a single sample in a study of OX40 agonist ivuxolimab in advanced cancers. Assay: immunoSEQ multiplex PCR; the TCRdb copy retains only in-frame clones and omits some. The sample contains approximately 76,000 clones, approximately 83% of which appear only once. Sequenced here: CD4+ or CD8+ T cells sorted from blood, sampled in a trial of the OX40 agonist ivuxolimab. The receptors shown here come from an adult with an advanced solid tumor such as melanoma, head and neck, liver or kidney cancer. Both conserved end residues are trimmed from each CDR3. Expanded clones get a size class; other rows say once, few or many, or leave the size out.

cdr3_aa j_call clone_size cdr3_length v_call
ASSYSQTGARSPLH TRBJ1-6 - 14 TRBV6-5
ASSDSGAVYNEQF TRBJ2-1 large 13 TRBV4-1
ASNGEGNSPLH TRBJ1-6 - 11 TRBV19
ASSLAGTGVHEQY TRBJ2-7 - 13 TRBV7-9
ASSQTYEKLF TRBJ1-4 - 10 TRBV7-2
SVEYGTAEWGTQY TRBJ2-3 - 13 TRBV29-1
ASSPPIGTGELF TRBJ2-2 - 12 TRBV18
ASSYSRANYGYT TRBJ1-2 - 12 TRBV6-5
ASSPDYTDTQY TRBJ2-3 - 11 TRBV7-3
ASSWRGGQREYQETQY TRBJ2-5 - 16 TRBV7-9
ASSLKGLARVDTQY TRBJ2-3 - 14 TRBV7-3
ASSYRGLESNTGELF TRBJ2-2 - 15 TRBV5-1
ASSTFGGYEQY - - 11 TRBV19
ASSDGGSATEAF TRBJ1-1 - 12 TRBV10-1
ASSYRLGQGGNQPQH TRBJ1-5 - 15 TRBV28
ASTSPGFYEQY TRBJ2-7 - 11 TRBV6-5
ASSFTGQGASRTQY TRBJ2-5 - 14 TRBV5-6
ASSPEAVGNYGYT TRBJ1-2 - 13 TRBV4-3
AWKRGDRNEKLF TRBJ1-4 - 12 TRBV30
ASSPWGRVNTQY TRBJ2-3 - 12 TRBV14
ASSPTGQGAYEQY TRBJ2-7 - 13 TRBV5-5
ASFPSPTGRNEQF TRBJ2-1 - 13 TRBV30
ASSYVGTVNTEAF TRBJ1-1 - 13 TRBV6-5
ASSSPRASGGSTDTQY TRBJ2-3 - 16 TRBV13
ASSPPDNIQY TRBJ2-4 - 10 TRBV18
ATQRGGLGEKLF TRBJ1-4 - 12 TRBV6-1
ASSFDSSGGYT TRBJ1-2 - 11 TRBV5-1
ASSPTGGRTEAF TRBJ1-1 - 12 TRBV4-1
ASAVGYNEQF TRBJ2-1 - 10 TRBV9
AWSSGTYNEQF TRBJ2-1 - 11 TRBV30